The clone carrying this T cell receptor beta chain was seen a handful of times. The antigen is undetermined. This record belongs to a study of vaccination and CD4 T cells after COVID-19. Study-level information: In the convalescent cohort, there were six males and four females, two of them Hispanic. Median time from COVID diagnosis to post-COVID sampling was 101 days (35 to 161). Points from the study as a whole: A median of roughly 87% of reactive clones, in convalescent patients, became evident only post-vaccination.

This CDR3 is built from 13 residues. V was trimmed by 3 bases and J by 4 bases, leaving 9 bases between them. Germline V lookup: CDR1 LNHDA, CDR2 SQIVND (reference sequence). Treatment given: roughly 10-day PBMC culture with coronavirus spike peptide pools or control peptides (ViraFEST assay). An Oncomine TCR Beta short-read assay was used to sequence the DNA from cultured CD4+ T cells. TCRdb fed the PCR reads into MiXCR, producing one record per CDR3 protein. The profile shows 12,000 to 15,000 distinct CDR3 sequences, about 32% of them singletons. Sequenced input: cultured CD4+ T cells from blood. The rearrangement joins TRBV19 to TRBJ1-1; tentatively, D is TRBD1 (5 bases). This TCR derives from a human donor with COVID-19. CDR3 amino acids: CASSILGGTEAFF. The CDR3 DNA reads TGTGCCAGTAGTATCTTGGGGGGCACTGAAGCTTTCTTT.